A single sample gave rise to the 29 T cell receptor beta chains below, sequenced in a study of naive and memory T cell subsets (dated by TCRdb to about 2017). Receptor libraries were prepared by UMI-ligation and nested PCR. TCRdb names Illumina MiSeq as the instrument used. The beta constant-region primer was an equimolar mix of two oligonucleotides covering both TRBC1 and TRBC2. The ligated cDNA went through four rounds of PCR with nested alpha and beta constant-region primers together with the SP2 primer. The raw public data were reprocessed by TCRdb itself: fastp quality trimming at Q25, MiXCR clonotype calling, in-frame beta chains only. Each record represents a unique CDR3 protein, reported with the most common genes and DNA among its rows. The sample has about 82,000 distinct CDR3 sequences on record, about 8.2% of them singletons. About 1.3% of the sample rests with the top ten. Sequenced sample: naive CD8+ T cells from blood. Sample cell subset or site, as interpreted from the label and publication: naive T cells, CD45RA high CD27+. The origin of the receptors is a human donor in good health.

Only a few counts were recorded for this clonotype. In DNA, the CDR3 is TGCGCCAGCAGCCAGATGACTCCGGGGGAGCTGTTTTTT. Translated, it gives CASSQMTPGELFF. This chain links TRBV4-1 with TRBJ2-2; D unresolved. Trimming pared 3 bases from V and 8 bases from J, leaving 10 bases between. Germline CDR1 is MGHRA and CDR2 is YSYEKL. The CDR3 is made up of 13 amino acids.

The chain combines TRBV4-1 with TRBJ2-1; D might be TRBD1 (7 bases). CDR3 length: 14 amino acids. The germline V gene encodes CDR1 MGHRA and CDR2 YSYEKL. V was trimmed by 3 bases and J by 9 bases, leaving 15 bases between them. For the CDR3, the DNA is TGCGCCAGCAGCCAGAAGGGGGCCGGGGGTGAGCAGTTCTTC. This sequence encodes CASSQKGAGGEQFF.

Ten or more counts support this clonotype. The V call is TRBV25-1, the J call TRBJ1-1; 7 nucleotides align to TRBD1. The J segment lost 0 bases and the V segment lost 7 bases, leaving 5 bases of the junction unmatched. There are 14 residues in the CDR3. CDR1 is MGHDK, CDR2 SYGVNS, per germline. The CDR3 loop reads CASTPTGMNTEAFF. DNA for the CDR3: TGTGCCAGCACCCCGACAGGGATGAACACTGAAGCTTTCTTT.

The chain carries TRBV27 and TRBJ2-7, with D possibly TRBD2 on 6 matching bases. Germline CDR1 reads MNHEY; CDR2 reads SMNVEV (reference sequence). V was pared by 6 bases and J by 4 bases, with 19 bases between. The CDR3 is 15 residues long. The CDR3 bases are TGTGCCAGCAGCTTTACGGCTAGCGTCCATTACGAGCAGTACTTC. It yields the protein CASSFTASVHYEQYF.

This clonotype was seen a few times. V and J are TRBV2 and TRBJ2-3; TRBD2 matches 7 bases. This CDR3 is 15 amino acids long. After removal of 2 bases from V and 4 bases from J, the junction contained 6 bases not matched to a gene. Germline-derived CDR1 and CDR2 are SNHLY and FYNNEI. The CDR3 reads CASSEWRERADTQYF. The DNA for the CDR3 is TGTGCCAGCAGTGAATGGCGGGAGAGGGCAGATACGCAGTATTTT. The complete variable domain, with remaining parts taken from reference TRBV2 and TRBJ2-3, reads EPEVTQTPSHQVTQMGQEVILRCVPISNHLYFYWYRQILGQKVEFLVSFYNNEISEKSEIFDDQFSVERPDGSNFTLKIRSTKLEDSAMYFCASSEWRERADTQYFGPGTRLTVL.

This clonotype was observed a handful of times. The chain uses TRBV27 and TRBJ2-5, with D perhaps TRBD1 or TRBD2 (5 bases each). The length of the CDR3 is 15 residues. Trimming took 1 base from V and 5 from J, leaving 14 bases between them. Germline CDR1 MNHEY, CDR2 SMNVEV (reference sequence). CDR3 amino acids: CASSLWDAGGETQYF. CDR3 nucleotides: TGTGCCAGCAGTTTATGGGACGCGGGCGGGGAGACCCAGTACTTC.

This clonotype was seen only a few times. The rearrangement links TRBV5-4 to TRBJ2-1; D might be TRBD2 (5 bases). The germline V gene has CDR1 SGHNT and CDR2 YYREEE (reference sequence). Trimming left V 1 base short and J 5 bases short, with 19 bases between. The CDR3 has 17 residues. CDR3 nucleotide sequence: TGTGCCAGCAGCTTGCAAGCGATAGCGCTTGGGCACAATGAGCAGTTCTTC. Residues: CASSLQAIALGHNEQFF.

This rearrangement joins TRBV7-9 to TRBJ2-2; D unclear. The CDR3 spans 12 residues. Germline V lookup: CDR1 SEHNR, CDR2 FQNEAQ (reference sequence). V dropped 1 base and J dropped 7 bases, with 4 bases sitting between them. The CDR3 reads CASSLVVGELFF. The CDR3 nucleotides are TGTGCCAGCAGCTTAGTTGTCGGGGAGCTGTTTTTT.

This clonotype has a count of ten or more. The rearrangement uses TRBV7-8 and TRBJ2-1; 7 bases map to TRBD1. The J segment lost 8 bases and the V segment lost 5 bases, leaving 3 bases of the junction unmatched. There are 12 residues in the CDR3. From germline, CDR1 is SGHVS and CDR2 FQNEAQ. The CDR3 region has the DNA TGTGCCAGCAGCGGAACAGGGGATGAGCAGTTCTTC. Its translation: CASSGTGDEQFF.

This clonotype was detected ten times or more. The chain uses TRBV28 and TRBJ2-7; D may be TRBD2 (6 bases). The CDR3 spans 12 residues. V was cut by 6 bases and J by 1 base, with 7 bases left in between. In germline, CDR1 is MDHEN, CDR2 SYDVKM. The CDR3 region is CASSGGSYEQYF. The CDR3, as DNA: TGTGCCAGCAGCGGGGGATCCTACGAGCAGTACTTC.

This clonotype was seen once. The rearrangement links TRBV4-1 to TRBJ2-7, with a possible D match to TRBD1 (5 bases). V lost 3 bases, J lost 3 bases, and 12 bases lay in between. This CDR3 contains 14 residues. Germline-derived CDR1 and CDR2 are MGHRA and YSYEKL. The CDR3 here is CASSHDSRGYEQYF. The CDR3 DNA reads as TGCGCCAGCAGCCACGATAGTAGGGGCTACGAGCAGTACTTC.

This clonotype has a count of ten or more. Its ends do not fully match the called genes, so a read error is possible. This sequence joins TRBV6-1 and TRBJ2-3; 8 bases fit TRBD2. CDR1 and CDR2 (germline): MNHNS, SASEGT. CDR3 size: 17 residues. CDR3 sequence: CASTEEWSGSLADTQYF. In nucleotides, the CDR3 is TGTGCCAGCACTGAAGAGTGGAGCGGGAGTCTGGCAGATACGCAGTATTTT.

This clonotype was seen more than once but under ten times. The chain combines TRBV7-8 with TRBJ1-1, with D uncertain. The germline V gene encodes CDR1 SGHVS and CDR2 FQNEAQ. The V gene lost 1 base and the J gene lost 1 base, with 10 bases spanning the gap. The CDR3 covers 15 residues. The CDR3 coding sequence is TGTGCCAGCAGCTTAGAGGTACTTTCGAACACTGAAGCTTTCTTT. Translating gives CASSLEVLSNTEAFF.

The sample holds many counts of this clonotype. The chain couples TRBV7-6 to TRBJ2-3; D gene unclear. Trimming removed 5 bases at V and 3 bases at J, with 9 bases between. From germline, CDR1 is SGHVS and CDR2 FNYEAQ. This CDR3 has 13 amino acids. CDR3 sequence reads: CASSPVKTDTQYF. The DNA of the CDR3 is TGTGCCAGCAGCCCGGTAAAGACAGATACGCAGTATTTT.

The genes are TRBV12-3 or TRBV12-4 and TRBJ2-7; the D gene is possibly TRBD2 (5 bases). Trimming removed 5 bases from V and 2 bases from J, with 10 bases in between. The CDR3 contains 13 residues. The CDR3 coding sequence is TGTGCCAGCAGTACCGCCGGGGCCTACGAGCAGTACTTC. Encoded protein: CASSTAGAYEQYF.

This clonotype was seen only a few times. The chain employs TRBV27 and TRBJ2-2; D remains unclear. The CDR3 consists of 11 residues. V was cut by 4 bases and J by 6 bases, with 3 bases left in between. Germline assignment: CDR1 MNHEY and CDR2 SMNVEV (reference sequence). Here the CDR3 reads CASSSAGELFF. The CDR3 bases are TGTGCCAGCAGTTCGGCCGGGGAGCTGTTTTTT.

This clonotype was counted many times. The chain carries TRBV4-2 and TRBJ2-1, with 7 bases identical to TRBD2. Trimming took 0 bases from V and 9 from J; bases not matched to a gene: 8. CDR3 size: 15 residues. The germline V gene has CDR1 LGHNA and CDR2 YNFKEQ. Written as DNA, the CDR3 is TGTGCCAGCAGCCAAGACGGGGTCGGGGGGAGTGAGCAGTTCTTC. It encodes CASSQDGVGGSEQFF.

The chain joins TRBV29-1 to TRBJ2-2; possible D gene TRBD2, 6 bases. The length of the CDR3 is 14 residues. Germline V lookup: CDR1 SQVTM, CDR2 ANQGSEA. Trimming removed 3 bases from V and 1 base from J, with 9 bases in between. In nucleotides, the CDR3 is TGCAGCGTTGATATCGGGAGGAACACCGGGGAGCTGTTTTTT. Residues: CSVDIGRNTGELFF.

The rearrangement links TRBV12-3 or TRBV12-4 to TRBJ1-2; D possibly corresponds to TRBD1 (5 bases). Trimming took off 8 bases at V and 4 bases at J, with 23 bases between the two ends. There are 16 residues in the CDR3. CDR3 DNA sequence: TGTGCCAGCCGATCTAGGGACTCCCCTACAATCTATGGCTACACCTTC. Its translation: CASRSRDSPTIYGYTF.

This clonotype occurred many times. This chain links TRBV15 with TRBJ1-2; possible D gene TRBD1, 5 bases. CDR3 length: 15 amino acids. V was shortened by 6 bases and J by 4 bases, with 18 bases between the two germline ends. Germline assignment: CDR1 LNHNV and CDR2 YYDKDF (reference sequence). The CDR3 region has the DNA TGTGCCACCAGGCAGCTGAGGGGTAGTGTCTATGGCTACACCTTC. This gives the protein CATRQLRGSVYGYTF.

This clonotype has only a few counts. The chain uses TRBV9 and TRBJ1-3, with TRBD1 as a possible D gene (6 bases). Trimming left V 4 bases short and J 0 bases short, with 14 bases between. The CDR3 covers 16 residues. Germline lookup yields CDR1 SGDLS and CDR2 YYNGEE. The CDR3 loop reads CASSLIDRTSGNTIYF. CDR3 nucleotides: TGTGCCAGCAGCTTAATTGACAGGACCTCTGGAAACACCATATATTTT.

Many counts were recorded for this clonotype. The rearrangement uses TRBV29-1 and TRBJ2-2; TRBD2 is a possible D gene (5 bases). With 1 base removed from V and 5 bases from J, the gap between germline ends came to 11 bases. Germline-derived CDR1 and CDR2 are SQVTM and ANQGSEA. This CDR3 is 14 amino acids long. Here the CDR3 DNA reads TGCAGCGTTGAAGGTGGTTGGGAGACCGGGGAGCTGTTTTTT. It is translated as CSVEGGWETGELFF.

This clonotype was found a few times. V and J are TRBV7-6 and TRBJ2-2; 8 positions agree with TRBD2. After removal of 4 bases from V and 5 bases from J, the junction contained 9 bases not matched to a gene. The germline gives CDR1 SGHVS, CDR2 FNYEAQ. This CDR3 is 16 amino acids long. DNA of the CDR3: TGTGCCAGCAGCTCGACTAGCGCCCCCAGGACCGGGGAGCTGTTTTTT. It encodes CASSSTSAPRTGELFF.

This clonotype was picked up many times. The rearrangement links TRBV27 to TRBJ2-5, with TRBD1 identical over 9 bases. The J segment lost 4 bases and the V segment lost 7 bases, leaving 10 bases of the junction unmatched. CDR3 length: 15 residues. CDR1 MNHEY and CDR2 SMNVEV come from the germline V gene (reference sequence). This CDR3 is CASTAFTGGLETQYF. As DNA, the CDR3 is TGTGCCAGCACCGCCTTTACAGGGGGCCTAGAGACCCAGTACTTC.

This clonotype was seen a single time. The chain carries TRBV7-2 and TRBJ2-7, with TRBD1 identical over 8 bases. Germline values: CDR1 SGHTA, CDR2 FQGNSA. The CDR3 is 15 amino acids. V shed 0 bases and J 0 bases; nucleotides not matched to a gene: 1. CDR3 DNA sequence: TGTGCCAGCAGCTTAGCGCAGGGGGCCTCCTACGAGCAGTACTTC. This translates into CASSLAQGASYEQYF.

In its sample, this clonotype was seen a few times. The chain is built from TRBV5-6 and TRBJ2-1; 7 positions agree with TRBD2. V lost 2 bases to trimming and J lost 5 bases; unmatched junction nucleotides: 7. The CDR3 has 15 residues. Germline-derived CDR1 and CDR2 are SGHDT and YYEEEE. The CDR3 coding sequence is TGTGCCAGCAGCTTTGGGGCGGGAGTCCACAATGAGCAGTTCTTC. It codes for CASSFGAGVHNEQFF.

This clonotype turned up a few times. The chain has TRBV5-1 and TRBJ1-1, with D possibly being TRBD1 (6 bases). The CDR3 is 13 residues long. Trimming removed 1 base at V and 5 bases at J, with 9 bases between. CDR1 and CDR2 from the germline V gene are SGHRS and YFSETQ. CDR3 nucleotide sequence: TGCGCCAGCAGCTTGACAGGGTCTACTGAAGCTTTCTTT. This sequence encodes CASSLTGSTEAFF.

V usage is TRBV5-6 and J usage is TRBJ1-1; D is uncertain. CDR3 length: 13 amino acids. V lost 0 bases to trimming and J lost 4 bases, with 7 bases between them. Germline V gives CDR1 SGHDT, CDR2 YYEEEE. CDR3 sequence reads: CASSLGWGTEAFF. The CDR3, as DNA: TGTGCCAGCAGCTTGGGGTGGGGCACTGAAGCTTTCTTT.

The table lists this clonotype with a few counts. This CDR3 reads CASSQDVAGAGPESLAKNIQYF. The CDR3 region has the DNA TGTGCCAGCAGCCAAGACGTCGCGGGAGCGGGCCCCGAGTCACTAGCCAAAAACATTCAGTACTTC. This chain links TRBV4-2 with TRBJ2-4; 7 bases map to TRBD2. V shed 0 bases and J 0 bases; nucleotides not matched to a gene: 20. The CDR3 is 22 amino acids. The germline V gene encodes CDR1 LGHNA and CDR2 YNFKEQ.